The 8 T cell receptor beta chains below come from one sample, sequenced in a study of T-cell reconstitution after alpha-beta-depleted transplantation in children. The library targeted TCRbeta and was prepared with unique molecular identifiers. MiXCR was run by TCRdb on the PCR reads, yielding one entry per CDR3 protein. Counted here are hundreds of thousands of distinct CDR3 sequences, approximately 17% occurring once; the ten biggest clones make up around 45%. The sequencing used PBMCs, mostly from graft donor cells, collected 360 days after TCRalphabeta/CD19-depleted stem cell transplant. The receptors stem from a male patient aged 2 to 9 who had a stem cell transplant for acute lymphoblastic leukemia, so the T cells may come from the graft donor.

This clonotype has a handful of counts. In DNA, the CDR3 is TGTGCCAGCCTCGGGGAGGGGAAATACAATGAGCAGTTCTTC. Residues: CASLGEGKYNEQFF. This sequence joins TRBV12-3 or TRBV12-4 and TRBJ2-1; TRBD2 matches 7 bases. J was trimmed by 4 bases and V by 8 bases; bases with no gene match: 8. The CDR3 is 14 amino acids.

The CDR3 here is CASRSSSTDTQYF. Written as DNA, the CDR3 is TGCGCCAGCAGGTCTTCCAGCACAGATACGCAGTATTTT. This chain joins TRBV4-3 and TRBJ2-3; D ambiguous. The ends were cut back, 6 bases at V and 0 bases at J, with 7 bases in the middle. Germline assignment: CDR1 LGHNA and CDR2 YSLEER. This CDR3 region has 13 residues.

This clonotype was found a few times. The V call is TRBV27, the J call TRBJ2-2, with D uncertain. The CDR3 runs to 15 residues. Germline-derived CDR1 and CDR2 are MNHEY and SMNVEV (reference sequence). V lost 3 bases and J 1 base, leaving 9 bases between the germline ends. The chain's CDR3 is CASSFRMVNTGELFF. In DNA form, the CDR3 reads TGTGCCAGCAGTTTCCGAATGGTGAACACCGGGGAGCTGTTTTTT.

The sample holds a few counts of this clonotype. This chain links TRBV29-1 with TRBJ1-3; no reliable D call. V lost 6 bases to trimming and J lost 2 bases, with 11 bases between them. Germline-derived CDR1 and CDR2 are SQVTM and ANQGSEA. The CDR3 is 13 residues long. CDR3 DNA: TGCAGCGTCCTGACCCTCACTGGAAACACCATATATTTT. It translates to CSVLTLTGNTIYF.

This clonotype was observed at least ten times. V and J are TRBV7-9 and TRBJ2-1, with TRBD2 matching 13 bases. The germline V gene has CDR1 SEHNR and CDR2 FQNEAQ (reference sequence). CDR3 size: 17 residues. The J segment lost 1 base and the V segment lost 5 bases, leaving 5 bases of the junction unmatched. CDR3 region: CASSHGLAGDSYNEQFF. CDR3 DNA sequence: TGTGCCAGCAGCCACGGACTAGCGGGAGATTCCTACAATGAGCAGTTCTTC.

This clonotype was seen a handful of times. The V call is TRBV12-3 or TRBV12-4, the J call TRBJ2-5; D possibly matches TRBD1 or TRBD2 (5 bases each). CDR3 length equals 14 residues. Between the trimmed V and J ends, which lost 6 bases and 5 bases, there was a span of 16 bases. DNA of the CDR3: TGTGCCAGCAGCCGGAACGGGGCTCGGGAGACCCAGTACTTC. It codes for CASSRNGARETQYF.

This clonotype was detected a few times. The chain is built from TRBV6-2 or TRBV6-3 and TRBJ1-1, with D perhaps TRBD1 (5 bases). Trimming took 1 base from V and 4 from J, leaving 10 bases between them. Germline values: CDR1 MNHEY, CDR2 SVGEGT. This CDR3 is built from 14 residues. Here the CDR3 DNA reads TGTGCCAGCAGTTACTATCGGGGGTTCACTGAAGCTTTCTTT. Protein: CASSYYRGFTEAFF.

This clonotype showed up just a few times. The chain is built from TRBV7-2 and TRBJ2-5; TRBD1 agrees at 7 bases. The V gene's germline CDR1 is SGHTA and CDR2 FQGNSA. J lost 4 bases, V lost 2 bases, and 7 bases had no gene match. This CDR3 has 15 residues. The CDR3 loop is CASSLRRQGRETQYF. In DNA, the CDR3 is TGTGCCAGCAGCTTAAGGAGACAGGGCAGAGAGACCCAGTACTTC. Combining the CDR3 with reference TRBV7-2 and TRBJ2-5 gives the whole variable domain GAGVSQSPSNKVTEKGKDVELRCDPISGHTALYWYRQSLGQGLEFLIYFQGNSAPDKSGLPSDRFSAERTGGSVSTLTIQRTQQEDSAVYLCASSLRRQGRETQYFGPGTRLLVL.